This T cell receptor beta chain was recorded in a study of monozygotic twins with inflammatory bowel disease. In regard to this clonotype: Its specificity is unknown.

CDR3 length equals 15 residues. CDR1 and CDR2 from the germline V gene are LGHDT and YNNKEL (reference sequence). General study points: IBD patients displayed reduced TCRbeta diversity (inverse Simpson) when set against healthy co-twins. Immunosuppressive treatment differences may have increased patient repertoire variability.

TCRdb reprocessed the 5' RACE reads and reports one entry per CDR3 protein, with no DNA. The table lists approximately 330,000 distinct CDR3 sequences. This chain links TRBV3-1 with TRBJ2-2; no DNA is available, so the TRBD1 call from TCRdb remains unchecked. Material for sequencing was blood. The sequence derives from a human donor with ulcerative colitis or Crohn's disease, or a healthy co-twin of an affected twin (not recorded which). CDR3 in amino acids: CASSQGHGMGGELFF.